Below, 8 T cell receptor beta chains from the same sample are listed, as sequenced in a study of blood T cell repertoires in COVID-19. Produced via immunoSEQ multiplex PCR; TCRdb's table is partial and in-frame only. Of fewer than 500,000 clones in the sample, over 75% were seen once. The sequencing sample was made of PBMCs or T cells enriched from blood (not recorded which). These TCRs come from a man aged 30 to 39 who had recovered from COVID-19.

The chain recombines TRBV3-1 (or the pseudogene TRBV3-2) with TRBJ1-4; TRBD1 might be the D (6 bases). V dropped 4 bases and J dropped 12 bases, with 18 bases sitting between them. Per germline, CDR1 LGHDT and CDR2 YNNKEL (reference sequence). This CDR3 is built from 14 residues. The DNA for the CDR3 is TGTGCCAGCAGCCCTTCGGGGGGCGCGGTAGAACTGTTTTTT. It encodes CASSPSGGAVELFF.

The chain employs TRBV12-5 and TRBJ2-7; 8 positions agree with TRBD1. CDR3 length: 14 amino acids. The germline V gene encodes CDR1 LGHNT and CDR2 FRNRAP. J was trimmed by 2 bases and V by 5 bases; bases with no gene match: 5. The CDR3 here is CASGAGQDAYEQYF. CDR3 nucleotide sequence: TGTGCTAGTGGTGCGGGACAGGACGCCTACGAGCAGTACTTC.

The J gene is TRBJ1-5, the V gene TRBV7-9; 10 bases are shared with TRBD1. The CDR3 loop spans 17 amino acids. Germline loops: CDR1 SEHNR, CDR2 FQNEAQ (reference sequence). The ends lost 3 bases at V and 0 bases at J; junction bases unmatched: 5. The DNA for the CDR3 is TGTGCCAGCAGCTTCGACAGGGGGCATTATAGCAATCAGCCCCAGCATTTT. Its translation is CASSFDRGHYSNQPQHF.

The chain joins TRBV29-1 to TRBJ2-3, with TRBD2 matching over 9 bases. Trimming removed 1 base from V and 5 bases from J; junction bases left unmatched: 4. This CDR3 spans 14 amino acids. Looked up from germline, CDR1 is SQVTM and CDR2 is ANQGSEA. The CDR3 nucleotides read TGCAGCGTTGAAGTAGCGGGAGTTAGAGATACGCAGTATTTT. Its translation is CSVEVAGVRDTQYF.

The CDR3 loop is CASKDIGRYLDTEAFF. DNA of the CDR3: TGTGCCAGCAAAGACATAGGCCGTTACCTGGACACTGAAGCTTTCTTT. The chain couples TRBV2 to TRBJ1-1; D uncertain. Per the germline V gene, CDR1 is SNHLY and CDR2 is FYNNEI. There are 16 residues in the CDR3. The V gene lost 7 bases and the J gene lost 3 bases, with 21 bases spanning the gap.

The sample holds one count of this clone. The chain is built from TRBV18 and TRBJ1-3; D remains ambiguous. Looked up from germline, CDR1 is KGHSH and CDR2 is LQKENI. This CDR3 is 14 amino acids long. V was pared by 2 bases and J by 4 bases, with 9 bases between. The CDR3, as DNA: TGTGCCAGCTCACCAGGCGGAGACGGAAACACCATATATTTT. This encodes CASSPGGDGNTIYF.

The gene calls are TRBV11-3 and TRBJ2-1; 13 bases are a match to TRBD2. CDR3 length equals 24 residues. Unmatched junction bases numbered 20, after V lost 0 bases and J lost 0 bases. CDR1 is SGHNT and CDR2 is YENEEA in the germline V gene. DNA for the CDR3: TGTGCCAGCAGCTTAGAAGCGGCAGGGGGACCTCCGGGACTAGCGGGGAGCTCCTACAATGAGCAGTTCTTC. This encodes CASSLEAAGGPPGLAGSSYNEQFF.

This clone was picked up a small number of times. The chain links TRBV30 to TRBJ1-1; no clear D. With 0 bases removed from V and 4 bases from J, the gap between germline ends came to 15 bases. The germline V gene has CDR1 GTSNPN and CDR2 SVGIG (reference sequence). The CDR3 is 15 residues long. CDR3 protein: CAWSVERRRSTEAFF. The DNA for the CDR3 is TGTGCCTGGAGTGTGGAAAGGAGAAGGAGCACTGAAGCTTTCTTT.